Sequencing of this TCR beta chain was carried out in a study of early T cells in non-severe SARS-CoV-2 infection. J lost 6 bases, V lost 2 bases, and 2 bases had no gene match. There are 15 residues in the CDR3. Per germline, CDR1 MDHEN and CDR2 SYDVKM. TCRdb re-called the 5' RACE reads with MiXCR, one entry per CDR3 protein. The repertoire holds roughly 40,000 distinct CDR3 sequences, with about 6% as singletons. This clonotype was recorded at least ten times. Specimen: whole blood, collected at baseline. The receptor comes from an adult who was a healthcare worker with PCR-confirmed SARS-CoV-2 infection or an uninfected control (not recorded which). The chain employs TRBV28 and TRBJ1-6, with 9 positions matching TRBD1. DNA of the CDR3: TGTGCCAGCAGTTTAGGGGACAGGGTTAATTCACCCCTCCACTTT. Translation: CASSLGDRVNSPLHF.